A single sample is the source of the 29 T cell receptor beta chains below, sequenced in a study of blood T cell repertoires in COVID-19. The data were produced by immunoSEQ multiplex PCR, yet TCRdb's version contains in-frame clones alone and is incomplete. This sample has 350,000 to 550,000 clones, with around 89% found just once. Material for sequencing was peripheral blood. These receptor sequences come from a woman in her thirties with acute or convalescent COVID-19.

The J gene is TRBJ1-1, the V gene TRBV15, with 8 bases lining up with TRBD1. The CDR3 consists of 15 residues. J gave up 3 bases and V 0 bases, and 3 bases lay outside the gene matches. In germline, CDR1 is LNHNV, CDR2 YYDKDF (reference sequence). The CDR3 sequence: CATSRDGRGHTEAFF. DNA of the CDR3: TGTGCCACCAGCAGAGATGGCAGGGGGCACACTGAAGCTTTCTTT.

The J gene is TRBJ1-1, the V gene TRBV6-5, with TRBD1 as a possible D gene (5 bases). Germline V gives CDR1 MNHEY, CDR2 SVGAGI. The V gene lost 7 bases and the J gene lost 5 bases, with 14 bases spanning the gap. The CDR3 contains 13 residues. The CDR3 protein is CASTWGEGTEAFF. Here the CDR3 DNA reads TGTGCCAGCACCTGGGGGGAGGGGACTGAAGCTTTCTTT.

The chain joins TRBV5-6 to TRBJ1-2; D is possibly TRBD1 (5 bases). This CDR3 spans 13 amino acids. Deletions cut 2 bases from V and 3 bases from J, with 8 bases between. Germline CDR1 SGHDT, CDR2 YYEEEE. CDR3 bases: TGTGCCAGCAGCTTTCAGGGTTACTATGGCTACACCTTC. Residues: CASSFQGYYGYTF.

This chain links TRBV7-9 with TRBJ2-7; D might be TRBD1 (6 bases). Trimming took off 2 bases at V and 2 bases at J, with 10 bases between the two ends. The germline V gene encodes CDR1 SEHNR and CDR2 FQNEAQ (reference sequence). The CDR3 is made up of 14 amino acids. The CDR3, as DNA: TGTGCCAGCAGCTTATTAGGACAGACCTACGAGCAGTACTTC. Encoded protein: CASSLLGQTYEQYF.

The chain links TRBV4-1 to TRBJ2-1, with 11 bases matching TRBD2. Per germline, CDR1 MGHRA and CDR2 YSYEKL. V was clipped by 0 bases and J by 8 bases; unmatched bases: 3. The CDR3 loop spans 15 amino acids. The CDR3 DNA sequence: TGCGCCAGCAGCCAAGATAGCGGGGGGGCCTATGAGCAGTTCTTC. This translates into CASSQDSGGAYEQFF.

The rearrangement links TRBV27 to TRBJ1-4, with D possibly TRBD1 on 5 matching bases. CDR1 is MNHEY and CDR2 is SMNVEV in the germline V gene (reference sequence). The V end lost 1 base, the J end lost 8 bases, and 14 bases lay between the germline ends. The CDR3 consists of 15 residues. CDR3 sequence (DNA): TGTGCCAGCAGTTTATTGCGGGCGCGGGGGGAAAAACTGTTTTTT. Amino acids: CASSLLRARGEKLFF.

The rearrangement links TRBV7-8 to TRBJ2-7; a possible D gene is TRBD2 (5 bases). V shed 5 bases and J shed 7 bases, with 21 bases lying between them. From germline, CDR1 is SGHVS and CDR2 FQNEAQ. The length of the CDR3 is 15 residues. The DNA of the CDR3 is TGTGCCAGCAGCCTAAGCTCCGCCGAGCCGGGGGAGCAGTACTTC. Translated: CASSLSSAEPGEQYF.

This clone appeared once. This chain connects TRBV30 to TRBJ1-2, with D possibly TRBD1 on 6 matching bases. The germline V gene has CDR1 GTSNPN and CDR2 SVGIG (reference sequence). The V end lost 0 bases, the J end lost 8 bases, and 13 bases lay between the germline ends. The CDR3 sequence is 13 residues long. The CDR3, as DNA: TGTGCCTGGAGTGTTCAGGGGTTGGGAGGCTACACCTTC. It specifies CAWSVQGLGGYTF.

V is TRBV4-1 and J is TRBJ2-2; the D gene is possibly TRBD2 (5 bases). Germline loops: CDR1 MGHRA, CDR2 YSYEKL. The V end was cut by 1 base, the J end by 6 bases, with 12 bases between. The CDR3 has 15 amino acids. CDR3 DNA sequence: TGCGCCAGCAGCCAAGGCAACCGGGGTCCCGGGGAGCTGTTTTTT. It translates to CASSQGNRGPGELFF.

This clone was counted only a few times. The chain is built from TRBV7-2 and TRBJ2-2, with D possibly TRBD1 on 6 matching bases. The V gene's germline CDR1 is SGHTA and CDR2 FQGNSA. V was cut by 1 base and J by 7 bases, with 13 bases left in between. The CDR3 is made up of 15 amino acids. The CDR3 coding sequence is TGTGCCAGCAGCTTAGGGGGACATTTTATCGGGGAGCTGTTTTTT. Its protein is CASSLGGHFIGELFF.

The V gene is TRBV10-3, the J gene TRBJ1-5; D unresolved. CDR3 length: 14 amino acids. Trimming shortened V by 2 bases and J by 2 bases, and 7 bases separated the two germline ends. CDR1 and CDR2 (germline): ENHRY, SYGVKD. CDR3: CAISEAAGNQPQHF. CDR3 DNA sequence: TGTGCCATCAGTGAGGCAGCGGGCAATCAGCCCCAGCATTTT.

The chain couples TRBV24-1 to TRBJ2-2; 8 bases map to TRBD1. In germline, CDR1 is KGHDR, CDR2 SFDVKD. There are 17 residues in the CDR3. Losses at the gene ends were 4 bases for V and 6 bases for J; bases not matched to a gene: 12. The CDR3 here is CATSETRTGSEAGELFF. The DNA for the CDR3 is TGTGCCACCAGTGAAACCCGGACAGGGTCGGAAGCCGGGGAGCTGTTTTTT.

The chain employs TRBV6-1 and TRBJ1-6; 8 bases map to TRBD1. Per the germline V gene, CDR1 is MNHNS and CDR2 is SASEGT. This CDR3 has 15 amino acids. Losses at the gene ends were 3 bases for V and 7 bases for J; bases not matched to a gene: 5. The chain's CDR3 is CASSESTGANSPLHF. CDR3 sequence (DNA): TGTGCCAGCAGTGAGTCGACAGGGGCAAATTCACCCCTCCACTTT.

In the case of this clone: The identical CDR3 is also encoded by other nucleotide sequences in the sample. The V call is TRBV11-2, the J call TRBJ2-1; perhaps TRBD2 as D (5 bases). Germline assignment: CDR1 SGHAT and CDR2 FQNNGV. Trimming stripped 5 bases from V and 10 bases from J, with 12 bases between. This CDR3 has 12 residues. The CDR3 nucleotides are TGTGCCAGCAGCCCCGGAGGTAGCGAGCAGTTCTTC. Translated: CASSPGGSEQFF.

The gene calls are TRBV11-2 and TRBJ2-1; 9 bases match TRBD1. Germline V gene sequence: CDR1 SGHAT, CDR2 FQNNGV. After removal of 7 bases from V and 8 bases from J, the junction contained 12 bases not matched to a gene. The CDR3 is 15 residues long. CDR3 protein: CASTMGQGTLHEQFF. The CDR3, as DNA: TGTGCCAGCACCATGGGACAGGGCACGCTCCATGAGCAGTTCTTC.

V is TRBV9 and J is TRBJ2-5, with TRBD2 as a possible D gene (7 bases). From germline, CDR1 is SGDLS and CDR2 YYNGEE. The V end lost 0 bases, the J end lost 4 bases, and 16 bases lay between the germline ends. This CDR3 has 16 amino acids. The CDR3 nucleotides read TGTGCCAGCAGCGTAGGCGGGGGCACCGCTGGAGAGACCCAGTACTTC. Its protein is CASSVGGGTAGETQYF. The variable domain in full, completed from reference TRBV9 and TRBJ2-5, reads DSGVTQTPKHLITATGQRVTLRCSPRSGDLSVYWYQQSLDQGLQFLIQYYNGEERAKGNILERFSAQQFPDLHSELNLSSLELGDSALYFCASSVGGGTAGETQYFGPGTRLLVL.

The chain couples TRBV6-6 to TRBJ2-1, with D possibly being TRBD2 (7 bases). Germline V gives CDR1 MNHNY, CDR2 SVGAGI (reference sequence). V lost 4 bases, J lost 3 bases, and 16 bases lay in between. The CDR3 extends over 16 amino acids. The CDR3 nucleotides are TGTGCCAGCAGTTGGGGGGGCAGAATGGTCTACAATGAGCAGTTCTTC. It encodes CASSWGGRMVYNEQFF.

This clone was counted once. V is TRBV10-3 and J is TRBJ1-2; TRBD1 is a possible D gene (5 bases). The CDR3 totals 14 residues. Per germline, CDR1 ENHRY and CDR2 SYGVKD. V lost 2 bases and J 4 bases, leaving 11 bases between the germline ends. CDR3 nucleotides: TGTGCCATCAGTGAGGTGGCGGGGGTCTATGGCTACACCTTC. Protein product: CAISEVAGVYGYTF.

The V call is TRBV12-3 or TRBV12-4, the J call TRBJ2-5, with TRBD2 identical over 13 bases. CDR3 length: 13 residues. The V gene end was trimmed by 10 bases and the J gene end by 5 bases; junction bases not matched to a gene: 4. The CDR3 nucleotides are TGTGCCACCAGACTAGCGGGGGGTGAGACCCAGTACTTC. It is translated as CATRLAGGETQYF.

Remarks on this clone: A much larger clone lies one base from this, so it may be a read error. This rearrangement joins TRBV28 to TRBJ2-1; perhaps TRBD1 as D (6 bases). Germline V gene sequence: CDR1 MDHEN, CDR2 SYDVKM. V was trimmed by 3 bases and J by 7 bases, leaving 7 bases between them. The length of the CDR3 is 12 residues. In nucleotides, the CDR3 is TGTGCCAGCAGTTTCCAGGGGAATGAGCAGTTCTTC. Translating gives CASSFQGNEQFF.

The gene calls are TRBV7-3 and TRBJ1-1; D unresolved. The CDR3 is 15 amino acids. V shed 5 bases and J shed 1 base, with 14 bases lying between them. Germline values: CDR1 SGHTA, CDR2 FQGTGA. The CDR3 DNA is TGTGCCAGCAGCGCGCAAGCGGACGGGAACACTGAAGCTTTCTTT. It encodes CASSAQADGNTEAFF.

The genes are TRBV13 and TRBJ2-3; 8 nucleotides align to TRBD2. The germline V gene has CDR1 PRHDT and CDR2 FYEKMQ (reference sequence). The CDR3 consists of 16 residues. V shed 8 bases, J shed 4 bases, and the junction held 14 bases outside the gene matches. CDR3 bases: TGTGCCAGCGCCTTGGCGGTAGCGGGGACCCCAGATACGCAGTATTTT. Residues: CASALAVAGTPDTQYF.

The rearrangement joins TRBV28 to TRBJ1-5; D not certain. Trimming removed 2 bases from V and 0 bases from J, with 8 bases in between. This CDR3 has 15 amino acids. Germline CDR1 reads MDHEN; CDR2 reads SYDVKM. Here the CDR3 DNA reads TGTGCCAGCAGTTTAAGCAGGTATAGCAATCAGCCCCAGCATTTT. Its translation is CASSLSRYSNQPQHF. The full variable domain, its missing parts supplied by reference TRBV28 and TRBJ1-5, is DVKVTQSSRYLVKRTGEKVFLECVQDMDHENMFWYRQDPGLGLRLIYFSYDVKMKEKGDIPEGYSVSREKKERFSLILESASTNQTSMYLCASSLSRYSNQPQHFGDGTRLSIL.

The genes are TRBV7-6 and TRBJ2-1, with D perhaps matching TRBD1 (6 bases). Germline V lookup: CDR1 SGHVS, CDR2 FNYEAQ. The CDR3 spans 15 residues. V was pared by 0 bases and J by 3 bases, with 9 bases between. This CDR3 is CASSLAGAHYNEQFF. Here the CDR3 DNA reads TGTGCCAGCAGCTTAGCGGGGGCCCACTACAATGAGCAGTTCTTC.

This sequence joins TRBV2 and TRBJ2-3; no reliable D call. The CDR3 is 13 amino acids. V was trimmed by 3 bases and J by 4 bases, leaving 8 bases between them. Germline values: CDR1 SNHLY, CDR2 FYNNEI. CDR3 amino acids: CASSEVAPDTQYF. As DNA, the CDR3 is TGTGCCAGCAGTGAGGTAGCCCCAGATACGCAGTATTTT.

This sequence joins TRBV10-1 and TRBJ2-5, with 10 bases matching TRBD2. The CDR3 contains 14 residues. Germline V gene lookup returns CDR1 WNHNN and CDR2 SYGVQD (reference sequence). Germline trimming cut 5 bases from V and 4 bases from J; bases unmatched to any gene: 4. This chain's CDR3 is CASSSGGAGETQYF. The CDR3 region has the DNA TGCGCCAGCAGTAGCGGGGGGGCGGGAGAGACCCAGTACTTC.

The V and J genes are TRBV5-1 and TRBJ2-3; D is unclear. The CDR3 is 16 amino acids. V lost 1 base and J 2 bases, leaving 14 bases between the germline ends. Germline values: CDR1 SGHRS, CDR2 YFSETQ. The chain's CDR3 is CASSLSVLPITDTQYF. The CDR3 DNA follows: TGCGCCAGCAGCTTGTCGGTGCTACCGATCACAGATACGCAGTATTTT.

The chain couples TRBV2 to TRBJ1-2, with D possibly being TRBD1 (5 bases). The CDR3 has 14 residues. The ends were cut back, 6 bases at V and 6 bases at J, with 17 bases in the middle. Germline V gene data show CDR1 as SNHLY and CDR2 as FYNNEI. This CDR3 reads CASREKQVVHGYTF. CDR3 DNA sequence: TGTGCCAGCAGAGAGAAACAGGTAGTTCATGGCTACACCTTC.

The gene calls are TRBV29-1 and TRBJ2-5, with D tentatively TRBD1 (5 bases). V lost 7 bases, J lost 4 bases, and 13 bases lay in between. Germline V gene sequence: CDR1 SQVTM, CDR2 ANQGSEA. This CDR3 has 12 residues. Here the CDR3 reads CSALPGPETQYF. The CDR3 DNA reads TGCAGCGCCCTTCCAGGGCCAGAGACCCAGTACTTC.